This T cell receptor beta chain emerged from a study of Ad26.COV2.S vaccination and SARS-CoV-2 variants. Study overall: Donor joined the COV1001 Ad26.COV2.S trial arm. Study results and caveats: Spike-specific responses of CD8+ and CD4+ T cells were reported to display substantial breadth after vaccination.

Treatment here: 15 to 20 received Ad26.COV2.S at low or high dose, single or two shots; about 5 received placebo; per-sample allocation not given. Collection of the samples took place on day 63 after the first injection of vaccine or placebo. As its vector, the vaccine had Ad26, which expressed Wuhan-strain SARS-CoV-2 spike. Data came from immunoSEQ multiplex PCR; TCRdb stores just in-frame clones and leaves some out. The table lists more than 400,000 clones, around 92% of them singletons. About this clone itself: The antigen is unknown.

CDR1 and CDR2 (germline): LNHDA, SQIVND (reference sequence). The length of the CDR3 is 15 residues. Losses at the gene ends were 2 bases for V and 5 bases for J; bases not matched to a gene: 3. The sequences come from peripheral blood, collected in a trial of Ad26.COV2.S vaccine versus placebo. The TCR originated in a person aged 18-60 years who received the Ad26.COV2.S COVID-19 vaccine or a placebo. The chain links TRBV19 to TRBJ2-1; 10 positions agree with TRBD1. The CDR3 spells CASSILGQGDNEQFF. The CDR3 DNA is TGTGCCAGTAGTATATTAGGACAGGGGGACAATGAGCAGTTCTTC.